This T cell receptor (beta chain) was observed in a study of low-dose radiotherapy and immunotherapy resistance in tumors. This clonotype was seen repeatedly, ten times or more. Gene-specific TRAV and TRBV primers were used for first-strand cDNA, covering alpha and beta chains. TCR amplification ran approximately 20 PCR cycles using constant-region and V-primer adapter primers. One entry per CDR3 protein, called by TCRdb with MiXCR from the reads. The table shows approximately 80,000 distinct CDR3 sequences, with 15% to 20% occurring only once. Described time point: after trial treatment. Treatment meaning: LDRT plus nivolumab, ipilimumab, low-dose cyclophosphamide and aspirin (RACIN trial). The clonotype originates from a male donor with prostate cancer. The source was PBMCs, collected after low-dose radiotherapy plus immunotherapy.

The CDR3 DNA is TGTGCCAGCAGCCCATACAGATTCTACGAGCAGTACTTC. This codes for CASSPYRFYEQYF. The chain has TRBV2 and TRBJ2-7; D not resolved. Trimming stripped 6 bases from V and 3 bases from J, with 12 bases between. The CDR3 contains 13 residues. CDR1 SNHLY and CDR2 FYNNEI come from the germline V gene. Combining the CDR3 with reference TRBV2 and TRBJ2-7 gives the whole variable domain EPEVTQTPSHQVTQMGQEVILRCVPISNHLYFYWYRQILGQKVEFLVSFYNNEISEKSEIFDDQFSVERPDGSNFTLKIRSTKLEDSAMYFCASSPYRFYEQYFGPGTRLTVT.